Included here is one TCR beta chain sequence, with context. The source of the sample is a study of blood T cell repertoires in COVID-19. Across the whole study: Italy, Spain and the United States were the sources of the convalescent and acute COVID-19 samples. T cells, B-cell-depleted T cells, or PBMCs supplied cDNA or gDNA.

Germline values: CDR1 GTSNPN, CDR2 SVGIG (reference sequence). V was trimmed by 0 bases and J by 1 base, leaving 12 bases between them. The CDR3 has 15 residues. In the original workflow: Quantification of nucleated cells was approximated via reference gene primer amplification. TCRdb's copy holds only in-frame clones and misses some; the assay was immunoSEQ multiplex PCR. Clone size and the V and J calls come from that table; the DNA yielded D and trimming. The data show approximately 130,000 clones, 81% seen once. Source material: peripheral blood. The receptor comes from a woman between 55 and 75 years old with active or convalescent COVID-19. The rearrangement joins TRBV30 to TRBJ2-5, with D perhaps matching TRBD2 (7 bases). The CDR3 DNA follows: TGTGCCTGGAGTGTAGGGAGGGGGTCCCAAGAGACCCAGTACTTC. Translated, it gives CAWSVGRGSQETQYF. The whole variable domain, remainder taken from reference TRBV30 and TRBJ2-5, is SQTIHQWPATLVQPVGSPLSLECTVEGTSNPNLYWYRQAAGRGLQLLFYSVGIGQISSEVPQNLSASRPQDRQFILSSKKLLLSDSGFYLCAWSVGRGSQETQYFGPGTRLLVL.